This is a list of T cell receptor beta chains from one sample in a study of blood T cell repertoires in COVID-19. The table came from immunoSEQ multiplex PCR; TCRdb's copy has only in-frame clones and leaves some out. The sample has roughly 71,000 clones; roughly 83% are singletons. The specimen was peripheral blood. These receptors were taken from a woman at least 80 years old with acute or convalescent COVID-19. The CDR3 runs from the conserved cysteine through the conserved F or W. The D gene is left open where the match is weak. Where a row states a size, it is once, few, many or the class of an expanded clone; other rows omit it.

V	size	J	D	CDR3	DNA
TRBV30	NA	TRBJ2-1	NA	CAWSVLRSNEQFF	TGTGCCTGGAGTGTACTTCGTAGCAATGAGCAGTTCTTC
TRBV10-3	NA	TRBJ2-1	NA	CAISSGTLRDEQFF	TGTGCCATCAGCTCCGGGACTCTGAGGGATGAGCAGTTCTTC
TRBV5-4	NA	TRBJ2-1	TRBD2	CASSFPTSGGEQFF	TGTGCCAGCAGCTTTCCGACTAGCGGGGGGGAGCAGTTCTTC
TRBV30	few	TRBJ1-6	NA	CAWQRAGNSPLHF	TGTGCCTGGCAAAGGGCAGGGAATTCACCCCTCCACTTT
TRBV6-1	NA	TRBJ1-1	NA	CASSENRLTEAFF	TGTGCCAGCAGTGAAAACAGGCTGACTGAAGCTTTCTTT
TRBV19	NA	TRBJ1-2	TRBD1	CASSSDRGWGYTF	TGTGCCAGTAGTAGCGACAGGGGATGGGGCTACACCTTC
TRBV5-8	NA	TRBJ2-3	TRBD2	CASSAGLAGVRVADTQYF	TGTGCCAGCAGCGCGGGACTAGCGGGGGTCCGGGTGGCAGATACGCAGTATTTT
TRBV19	once	TRBJ2-3	NA	CASNGGLSRTDTQYF	TGTGCCAGTAATGGGGGACTTTCCCGCACAGATACGCAGTATTTT
TRBV5-6	NA	TRBJ1-2	NA	CASSLVGRGANYGYTF	TGTGCCAGCAGCTTGGTAGGCAGGGGAGCTAACTATGGCTACACCTTC
TRBV9	NA	TRBJ2-1	TRBD2	CASSALAGLSYNEQFF	TGTGCCAGCAGCGCCCTAGCGGGTTTATCCTACAATGAGCAGTTCTTC
TRBV7-3	NA	TRBJ1-1	TRBD1	CASSRDRVTEAFF	TGTGCCAGCAGCCGGGACAGGGTAACTGAAGCTTTCTTT
TRBV27	NA	TRBJ2-7	TRBD1	CASSFGTGGYEQYF	TGTGCCAGCAGTTTCGGGACAGGGGGCTACGAGCAGTACTTC